The 24 T cell receptor beta chains reported below all come from one sample, sequenced in a study of cytomegalovirus exposure and HLA in healthy donors. The PCR was carried out with 60 Vbeta primers and 13 Jbeta primers. Using immunoSEQ multiplex PCR, the repertoire was profiled, and TCRdb retains in-frame clones only, with some absent. Its table lists 100,000 to 150,000 clones. The specimen was PBMCs. The receptors come from a middle-aged woman in good health and CMV-seronegative.

The chain links TRBV11-3 to TRBJ2-7; TRBD2 might be the D (7 bases). Germline V gene data show CDR1 as SGHNT and CDR2 as YENEEA. The CDR3 covers 15 residues. Trimming shortened V by 1 base and J by 2 bases, and 12 bases separated the two germline ends. The CDR3, as DNA: TGTGCCAGCAGCTTAGCGGGGGGCGCGCCCTACGAGCAGTACTTC. The encoded protein is CASSLAGGAPYEQYF.

The CDR3 DNA reads TGTGCCAGCAGTTTCCGAGGTCCCGTTTACGAGCAGTACTTC. Protein: CASSFRGPVYEQYF. The V and J genes are TRBV27 and TRBJ2-7; D not certain. Per the germline V gene, CDR1 is MNHEY and CDR2 is SMNVEV (reference sequence). The CDR3 runs to 14 residues. V lost 3 bases, J lost 4 bases, and 13 bases lay in between.

The CDR3 loop is CASSDPGTSSYGYTF. The CDR3 DNA sequence: TGTGCCAGCAGCGATCCCGGGACTTCTAGCTATGGCTACACCTTC. This chain joins TRBV5-6 and TRBJ1-2; D is possibly TRBD1 (5 bases). The germline V and J ends were trimmed by 4 bases and 4 bases, with 17 bases remaining between them. CDR3 length equals 15 residues. Germline lookup yields CDR1 SGHDT and CDR2 YYEEEE.

The V gene is TRBV5-8, the J gene TRBJ1-4, with a tentative D call TRBD1 (6 bases). The CDR3 extends over 14 amino acids. Per germline, CDR1 SGHTS and CDR2 YDEGEE. The V end lost 4 bases, the J end lost 8 bases, and 15 bases lay between the germline ends. The DNA for the CDR3 is TGTGCCAGCAGCCGTACAGGGAATGTGGAAAAACTGTTTTTT. This gives the protein CASSRTGNVEKLFF.

This sequence joins TRBV7-9 and TRBJ2-3; 9 bases map to TRBD1. Germline V gene sequence: CDR1 SEHNR, CDR2 FQNEAQ (reference sequence). This CDR3 is built from 14 residues. J gave up 4 bases and V 4 bases, and 3 bases lay outside the gene matches. The CDR3 DNA reads as TGTGCCAGCAGCTGGACAGGGGTGGCAGATACGCAGTATTTT. It is translated as CASSWTGVADTQYF.

The chain recombines TRBV15 with TRBJ2-1, with 11 nucleotides matching TRBD1. Looked up from germline, CDR1 is LNHNV and CDR2 is YYDKDF (reference sequence). The CDR3 contains 13 residues. Germline trimming cut 3 bases from V and 15 bases from J; bases unmatched to any gene: 7. The CDR3, as DNA: TGTGCCACCAGCAGGGACGGACAGGGGGCAAGGTTCTTC. Residues: CATSRDGQGARFF.

V usage is TRBV4-1 and J usage is TRBJ1-5; no firm D call. The germline CDR1 and CDR2 sequences are MGHRA and YSYEKL. The CDR3 totals 13 residues. V lost 1 base and J lost 5, with 6 bases in between. The CDR3 nucleotides are TGCGCCAGCAGCCAAGCCGCGGATCAGCCCCAGCATTTT. Residues: CASSQAADQPQHF.

The gene calls are TRBV28 and TRBJ1-2; possible D gene TRBD1, 6 bases. The CDR3 has 14 residues. Germline CDR1 and CDR2: MDHEN and SYDVKM. The V and J ends lost 6 bases and 0 bases respectively, with 11 bases between them. DNA of the CDR3: TGTGCCAGCAGGCACGGGACATCTAACTATGGCTACACCTTC. This encodes CASRHGTSNYGYTF.

This chain links TRBV18 with TRBJ2-6, with 9 bases aligning to TRBD1. The germline gives CDR1 KGHSH, CDR2 LQKENI. CDR3 length: 18 residues. The J segment lost 0 bases and the V segment lost 2 bases, leaving 5 bases of the junction unmatched. The CDR3 DNA reads as TGTGCCAGCTCACCAGGGACAGGGTACTTCTCTGGGGCCAACGTCCTGACTTTC. It translates to CASSPGTGYFSGANVLTF.

This sequence joins TRBV13 and TRBJ1-2; D may be TRBD1 (5 bases). Trimming left V 4 bases short and J 10 bases short, with 25 bases between. This CDR3 comprises 16 residues. CDR1 PRHDT and CDR2 FYEKMQ come from the germline V gene (reference sequence). The CDR3, as DNA: TGTGCCAGCAGCTCGAGACCGGGACTGCATTATACTATCTACACCTTC. The encoded protein is CASSSRPGLHYTIYTF.

The V gene is TRBV7-9, the J gene TRBJ1-6, with unresolved D. The ends were cut back, 6 bases at V and 7 bases at J, with 19 bases in the middle. The CDR3 is 16 amino acids. Germline CDR1 is SEHNR and CDR2 is FQNEAQ (reference sequence). CDR3 in DNA: TGTGCCAGCAGTCCGACTCAGATTTTTACCAATTCACCCCTCCACTTT. It encodes CASSPTQIFTNSPLHF.

The rearrangement links TRBV19 to TRBJ2-7; D is ambiguous. V lost 5 bases to trimming and J lost 0 bases, with 8 bases between them. Per the germline V gene, CDR1 is LNHDA and CDR2 is SQIVND (reference sequence). The CDR3 sequence is 13 residues long. CDR3 DNA sequence: TGTGCCAGTAGTGCAGGCCTCTCCTACGAGCAGTACTTC. Translation: CASSAGLSYEQYF. The variable domain in full, completed from reference TRBV19 and TRBJ2-7, reads DGGITQSPKYLFRKEGQNVTLSCEQNLNHDAMYWYRQDPGQGLRLIYYSQIVNDFQKGDIAEGYSVSREKKESFPLTVTSAQKNPTAFYLCASSAGLSYEQYFGPGTRLTVT.

The chain employs TRBV5-1 and TRBJ1-5; tentatively, D is TRBD1 (6 bases). CDR1 and CDR2 (germline): SGHRS, YFSETQ. This CDR3 is 14 amino acids long. V was clipped by 4 bases and J by 4 bases, with 12 bases between them. CDR3 DNA sequence: TGCGCCAGCAGCCCGGACAGTCCGAATCAGCCCCAGCATTTT. It specifies CASSPDSPNQPQHF. The complete variable domain, with remaining parts taken from reference TRBV5-1 and TRBJ1-5, reads KAGVTQTPRYLIKTRGQQVTLSCSPISGHRSVSWYQQTPGQGLQFLFEYFSETQRNKGNFPGRFSGRQFSNSRSEMNVSTLELGDSALYLCASSPDSPNQPQHFGDGTRLSIL.

This chain joins TRBV21-1 and TRBJ1-1. TRBV21-1 is described as a pseudogene. The CDR3 extends over 14 amino acids. The CDR3 is CASRSTPGLKEAFF. The CDR3 nucleotides read TGTGCCAGCAGGTCTACCCCGGGACTAAAGGAAGCTTTCTTT.

V is TRBV13 and J is TRBJ2-7, with 10 bases aligning to TRBD1. The V segment lost 5 bases and the J segment 2 bases; nucleotides outside the gene matches: 3. The CDR3 covers 14 residues. In germline, CDR1 is PRHDT, CDR2 FYEKMQ (reference sequence). CDR3 DNA sequence: TGTGCCAGCAGCAGGGGACAGGGGACCTACGAGCAGTACTTC. This gives the protein CASSRGQGTYEQYF.

V is TRBV9 and J is TRBJ2-2; D remains unclear. Looked up from germline, CDR1 is SGDLS and CDR2 is YYNGEE. The CDR3 extends over 15 amino acids. Trimming removed 0 bases from V and 5 bases from J, with 11 bases in between. CDR3 region: CASSVARRQTGELFF. CDR3 bases: TGTGCCAGCAGCGTAGCTAGAAGGCAAACCGGGGAGCTGTTTTTT.

The chain carries TRBV7-2 and TRBJ2-1; TRBD2 agrees at 13 bases. The trim removed 1 base at V and 0 bases at J, leaving 3 bases unmatched. Germline CDR1 and CDR2: SGHTA and FQGNSA. CDR3 length: 18 residues. The CDR3 DNA sequence: TGTGCCAGCAGCTTAGAACTAGCGGGGGGGTACTCCTACAATGAGCAGTTCTTC. Its translation is CASSLELAGGYSYNEQFF.

The CDR3: CASSPTGASYEQYF. The CDR3 nucleotides are TGTGCCAGCAGCCCCACGGGTGCTTCCTACGAGCAGTACTTC. The J gene is TRBJ2-7, the V gene TRBV7-8; D not resolved. This CDR3 spans 14 amino acids. Germline loops: CDR1 SGHVS, CDR2 FQNEAQ. V was trimmed by 5 bases and J by 1 base, leaving 12 bases between them.

The chain uses TRBV29-1 and TRBJ2-1; no firm D call. This CDR3 is built from 13 residues. V dropped 8 bases and J dropped 5 bases, with 16 bases sitting between them. CDR1 is SQVTM, CDR2 ANQGSEA, per germline. The CDR3 here is CSSEEFSDNEQFF. CDR3 bases: TGCAGCTCTGAAGAGTTTTCTGACAATGAGCAGTTCTTC.

To note about this clone: Other DNA sequences within the sample encode an identical CDR3. The rearrangement joins TRBV6-5 to TRBJ2-7; tentative D call: TRBD2 (6 bases). V was clipped by 3 bases and J by 1 base, with 13 bases between them. Germline CDR1 MNHEY, CDR2 SVGAGI. This CDR3 is 15 amino acids long. The CDR3 nucleotides read TGTGCCAGCAGTTATTCCCGACGGGGGTCCTACGAGCAGTACTTC. It encodes CASSYSRRGSYEQYF.

The chain couples TRBV4-3 to TRBJ2-3, with 11 nucleotides matching TRBD2. This CDR3 has 17 residues. The J segment lost 6 bases and the V segment lost 1 base, leaving 9 bases of the junction unmatched. Looked up from germline, CDR1 is LGHNA and CDR2 is YSLEER. CDR3 in amino acids: CASSQGFSGGGVDTQYF. The DNA of the CDR3 is TGCGCCAGCAGCCAAGGGTTTAGCGGGGGGGGCGTGGATACGCAGTATTTT.

The rearrangement links TRBV2 to TRBJ2-1; D ambiguous. Germline V gene sequence: CDR1 SNHLY, CDR2 FYNNEI. Trimming removed 7 bases at V and 6 bases at J, with 10 bases between. This CDR3 is built from 12 residues. The CDR3 sequence is CASTTPSNEQFF. CDR3 nucleotide sequence: TGTGCCAGCACCACCCCGAGCAATGAGCAGTTCTTC.

V and J are TRBV10-3 and TRBJ2-2; tentatively, D is TRBD1 (5 bases). This CDR3 has 16 residues. Trimming removed 4 bases at V and 0 bases at J, with 12 bases between. CDR1 is ENHRY, CDR2 SYGVKD, per germline. The CDR3 spells CAISGETASNTGELFF. Written as DNA, the CDR3 is TGTGCCATCAGTGGTGAGACAGCTTCGAACACCGGGGAGCTGTTTTTT.

The chain combines TRBV5-5 with TRBJ1-3; D gene ambiguous. In germline, CDR1 is SGHKS, CDR2 YYEKEE (reference sequence). The CDR3 is 16 amino acids. V lost 6 bases, J lost 0 bases, and 16 bases lay in between. In DNA form, the CDR3 reads TGTGCCAGCACCGTCGATGGTCTTAGCTCTGGAAACACCATATATTTT. Translated: CASTVDGLSSGNTIYF.